This entry lists 11 T cell receptor beta chains sequenced from one sample in a study of T cells generated in artificial thymic organoids. Human HSPCs were combined with MS5 stroma expressing human DLL1. FACS-sorted CD34+CD3- hematopoietic stem and progenitor cells, with residual T cells removed, seeded the organoids. Reverse primers in the TRAC or TRBC constant regions drove separate semi-nested PCRs for TCRalpha and TCRbeta. TCRdb called the 5' RACE reads again in MiXCR, with one record for every CDR3 protein. The data contain around 5,600 distinct CDR3 sequences, less than 30% of them singletons. What these receptors recognize is not known. Source material: naive CD8+ T cells grown in artificial thymic organoids from cord blood stem and progenitor cells. Subset described: CD3+TCRalphabeta+CD8SP T cells; for blood, CD45RO-CCR7+ naive CD8+ T cells. Receptors originate from a human donor who gave cord blood stem cells for thymic organoid culture, a cardiac surgery patient who gave postnatal thymus, or a blood donor (not recorded which).

This clonotype occurred many times. V is TRBV20-1 and J is TRBJ2-1; 8 nucleotides align to TRBD1. The CDR3 is made up of 11 amino acids. CDR1 is DFQATT, CDR2 SNEGSKA, per germline (reference sequence). This CDR3 reads CSRGLRAREFF. As DNA, the CDR3 is TGCAGCAGGGGGCTGAGGGCCCGTGAGTTCTTC.

There are a few counts of this clonotype. The rearrangement links TRBV2 to TRBJ1-6; D is possibly TRBD1 (5 bases). Between the trimmed V and J ends, which lost 4 bases and 11 bases, there was a span of 15 bases. Germline CDR1 is SNHLY and CDR2 is FYNNEI. This CDR3 has 14 residues. In DNA, the CDR3 is TGTGCCAGCAGTGCGGACATGGGTTCGACACCCCTCCACTTT. Protein: CASSADMGSTPLHF.

This sequence joins TRBV27 and TRBJ1-1; D might be TRBD1 (5 bases). Germline values: CDR1 MNHEY, CDR2 SMNVEV (reference sequence). V lost 0 bases and J 0 bases, leaving 11 bases between the germline ends. The CDR3 runs to 16 residues. CDR3 residues: CASSLSFDRMNTEAFF. CDR3 sequence (DNA): TGTGCCAGCAGTTTATCGTTTGACAGAATGAACACTGAAGCTTTCTTT.

This clonotype is classed as medium-sized. J is TRBJ1-6 and V is TRBV28; TRBD1 is a possible D gene (6 bases). CDR3 length: 19 amino acids. CDR1 MDHEN and CDR2 SYDVKM come from the germline V gene. V was clipped by 6 bases and J by 4 bases, with 25 bases between them. The CDR3 loop reads CASSPRGAKIFSYNSPLHF. CDR3 sequence (DNA): TGTGCCAGCAGCCCCCGGGGGGCCAAGATATTCTCTTATAATTCACCCCTCCACTTT.

By proportion, this clonotype is medium-sized. The chain joins TRBV24-1 to TRBJ2-2, with TRBD2 matching 9 bases. Losses at the gene ends were 6 bases for V and 1 base for J; bases not matched to a gene: 5. The CDR3 sequence is 16 residues long. Germline V gene lookup returns CDR1 KGHDR and CDR2 SFDVKD. The CDR3 here is CATSSNSGRNTGELFF. The CDR3 region has the DNA TGTGCCACCAGTTCTAATAGCGGGAGGAACACCGGGGAGCTGTTTTTT.

The rearrangement joins TRBV6-1 to TRBJ1-2; D gene ambiguous. Trimming pared 4 bases from V and 14 bases from J, leaving 23 bases between. The CDR3 runs to 14 residues. From germline, CDR1 is MNHNS and CDR2 SASEGT. CDR3 coding DNA: TGTGCCAGCAGTGGTATCAACGCAGAGTACATGGGGACCTTC. Its protein is CASSGINAEYMGTF.

This chain connects TRBV19 to TRBJ2-1; D may be TRBD1 or TRBD2 (5 bases each). Germline V gene sequence: CDR1 LNHDA, CDR2 SQIVND (reference sequence). The CDR3 totals 15 residues. With 4 bases removed from V and 7 bases from J, the gap between germline ends came to 17 bases. CDR3 coding DNA: TGTGCCAGTAGTAAGGGACCCAAAGAGTGGAATGAGCAGTTCTTC. This sequence encodes CASSKGPKEWNEQFF.

Judged by abundance, this clonotype is medium-sized. This rearrangement joins TRBV5-1 to TRBJ2-6; D is unresolved. This CDR3 is built from 15 residues. The germline V and J ends were trimmed by 2 bases and 0 bases, with 6 bases remaining between them. CDR1 is SGHRS and CDR2 is YFSETQ in the germline V gene. CDR3 amino acids: CASSFFGSGANVLTF. CDR3 in DNA: TGCGCCAGCAGCTTCTTCGGCTCTGGGGCCAACGTCCTGACTTTC.

This clonotype has a handful of counts. In nucleotides, the CDR3 is TGTGCCAGCAGTCTTCTTAGCGGGACTTTGAACACCGGGGAGCTGTTTTTT. This encodes CASSLLSGTLNTGELFF. This chain connects TRBV28 to TRBJ2-2; the match to TRBD2 covers 8 bases. The V gene's germline CDR1 is MDHEN and CDR2 SYDVKM. The V segment lost 5 bases and the J segment 1 base; nucleotides outside the gene matches: 9. The CDR3 covers 17 residues.

Only a few counts were recorded for this clonotype. The rearrangement joins TRBV7-3 to TRBJ1-1; D remains ambiguous. In germline, CDR1 is SGHTA, CDR2 FQGTGA. This CDR3 has 14 residues. The ends were cut back, 0 bases at V and 4 bases at J, with 9 bases in the middle. CDR3 loop: CASSLTPSVTEAFF. The CDR3 coding sequence is TGTGCCAGCAGCTTAACACCCTCGGTCACTGAAGCTTTCTTT.

V gene TRBV9 combines with J gene TRBJ2-7; the match to TRBD1 covers 7 bases. CDR3 length: 16 amino acids. Germline trimming cut 2 bases from V and 0 bases from J; bases unmatched to any gene: 8. The germline V gene has CDR1 SGDLS and CDR2 YYNGEE. The CDR3 loop is CASSVRRDSFSYEQYF. The CDR3 DNA sequence: TGTGCCAGCAGCGTCCGCCGGGACAGTTTCTCCTACGAGCAGTACTTC.